What follows is one T cell receptor beta chain and its context. Template material for TCR beta VDJ and CDR3 profiling consisted of genomic DNA. TCRdb reprocessed the reads with MiXCR, giving one entry per CDR3 protein. There are more than 250,000 distinct CDR3 sequences in the sample; approximately 55% occur only once, and roughly 8% lies in the top ten. Germline V CDR1 and CDR2: DFQATT, SNEGSKA (reference sequence). This CDR3 is 14 amino acids long. The ends were cut back, 3 bases at V and 0 bases at J, with 10 bases in the middle. The sample originates from a study of CD8+CD57+ T cells in acquired aplastic anemia.

This rearrangement joins TRBV20-1 to TRBJ2-3, with D perhaps assigned TRBD1 or TRBD2 (6 bases each). Sequencing was performed on sorted CD4+, CD8+, or CD8+CD57+ T cells (not recorded which) from PBMCs. This clonotype originated in a human donor with severe aplastic anemia or a healthy control (not recorded which). The CDR3 loop reads CSARWGASTDTQYF. The CDR3 region has the DNA TGCAGTGCTAGGTGGGGGGCCAGCACAGATACGCAGTATTTT.